The clone carrying this TCR beta chain occurred many times. Its matching antigen is unknown. In the original workflow: Across clinicopathological groups, CDR3 differences served as the basis for building a distant-metastasis classifier for papillary thyroid cancer. TCRdb ran MiXCR on the PCR reads. The V and J calls reflect TCRdb's pipeline rather than the authors' work. The sample includes about 40,000 clones, approximately 20% of them seen just once. Germline CDR1 SGHAT, CDR2 FQDESV (reference sequence). The CDR3 runs 16 residues. Trimming took 5 bases from V and 4 from J; bases not matched to a gene: 11. The entire patient cohort was treatment-naive prior to thyroid surgery. These data originate in a study of metastatic and nonmetastatic thyroid tumors. Study-wide context: Repertoires from blood and tumor or nodule tissue of malignant and benign thyroid patients were compared. Overall study results and limits: Compared with benign nodules, malignant thyroid tumors were reported to have significantly higher TCR beta diversity in both blood and tumor.

The V gene is TRBV11-1, the J gene TRBJ1-2; 9 nucleotides align to TRBD1. This TCR was recovered from a female donor with papillary thyroid cancer or a benign thyroid nodule (not recorded which). Some clones in this sample may be carry-over from other donors' samples. The sample consisted of tumor tissue. DNA for the CDR3: TGTGCCAGCAGCCCCCCCGGGGGACAGGGTCTCTATGGCTACACCTTC. Translating it yields CASSPPGGQGLYGYTF.